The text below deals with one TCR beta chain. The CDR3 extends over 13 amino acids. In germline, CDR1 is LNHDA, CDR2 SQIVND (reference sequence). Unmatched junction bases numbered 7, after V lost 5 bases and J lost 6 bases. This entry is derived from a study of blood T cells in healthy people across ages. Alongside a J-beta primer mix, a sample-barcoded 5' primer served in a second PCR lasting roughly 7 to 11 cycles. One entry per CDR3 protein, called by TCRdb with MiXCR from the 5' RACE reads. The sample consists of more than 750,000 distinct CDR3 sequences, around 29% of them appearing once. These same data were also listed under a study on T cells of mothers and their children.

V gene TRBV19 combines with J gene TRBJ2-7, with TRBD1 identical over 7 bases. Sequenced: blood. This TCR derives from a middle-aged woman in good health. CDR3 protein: CASSSHRGAEQYF. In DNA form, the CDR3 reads TGTGCCAGTAGTTCCCACAGGGGAGCCGAGCAGTACTTC.